The source of this T cell receptor (beta chain) is a study of T cell repertoires in cytomegalovirus infection. About the study: Well-studied HLA-B-restricted epitopes and recently identified HLA-C-restricted epitopes of CMV were both used in the study.

MiXCR, applied by TCRdb to the reads, yields one record per CDR3 protein. Of approximately 910,000 distinct CDR3 sequences in the sample, about a third are singletons; the top ten hold over 12%. Study results and limitations: Dominating the ex vivo response were TCR beta clonotypes that were CMV-specific and HLA-C-restricted.

In germline, CDR1 is SGHVS, CDR2 FNYEAQ. The V gene lost 11 bases and the J gene lost 1 base, with 17 bases spanning the gap. The CDR3 is made up of 14 amino acids. In its sample, this clonotype was seen a few times. Its antigen is undetermined. The sequences come from cultured CD8+ T cells from PBMCs, collected from culture after CMV antigen stimulation. The source is a human donor in good health (CMV status not recorded). Some clones in this sample may be carry-over from other donors' samples. V usage is TRBV7-6 and J usage is TRBJ2-5; possibly TRBD2 for D (6 bases). CDR3 protein: CAVGTQGSQETQYF. In DNA, the CDR3 is TGTGCCGTAGGGACTCAGGGCAGCCAAGAGACCCAGTACTTC.